This T cell receptor (beta chain) was captured in a study of blood T cell repertoires in COVID-19. Study-wide background: The samples span acute and convalescent COVID-19 from the United States, Italy and Spain.

As originally analysed: Estimated nucleated cell counts came from reference gene primer amplification. Sequenced by immunoSEQ multiplex PCR; TCRdb stores in-frame clones only, minus some. The V and J calls and the clone size are those of that table, but D and trimming were determined from the DNA. The sample yields about 140,000 clones, roughly four fifths seen once. The V and J ends lost 2 bases and 7 bases respectively, with 23 bases between them. Looked up from germline, CDR1 is PRHDT and CDR2 is FYEKMQ (reference sequence). This CDR3 has 18 residues. This receptor was taken from a human donor in a cohort sampled during active COVID-19. The sequenced material came from peripheral blood. The V call is TRBV13, the J call TRBJ1-4; D perhaps matches TRBD1 (6 bases). The CDR3 DNA reads as TGTGCCAGCAGCTTATCCGAAAGAAGGTTAACAGGGACTGAAAAACTGTTTTTT. Protein sequence: CASSLSERRLTGTEKLFF.